What follows are 21 T cell receptor beta chains derived from one specimen sequenced in a study of T cells in tuberculosis (dated by TCRdb to the late 2010s). The library was made by the immunoSEQ multiplex PCR assay. In its TCRdb copy, this immuneACCESS table keeps in-frame sequences only and misses some clones. Where compared with another copy, unresolved V genes explain less than half of these, and the others have no known cause. The sample table records fewer than 35,000 clones; approximately 93% of these occur just once. In total, the top ten clones hold about 7.8% of the sample. Sequencing input: PBMCs. Source of these receptors: a donor aged 10 to 29 with latent tuberculosis or without tuberculosis infection.

The chain uses TRBV2 and TRBJ2-5, with 7 bases matching TRBD2. The CDR3 is made up of 12 amino acids. Looked up from germline, CDR1 is SNHLY and CDR2 is FYNNEI. The V segment lost 5 bases and the J segment 14 bases; nucleotides outside the gene matches: 11. The CDR3 nucleotides read TGTGCCAGCAGTCACTCGGGAGGAGGTCACTACTTC. Translation gives CASSHSGGGHYF.

The chain uses TRBV30 and TRBJ2-3, with 8 bases aligning to TRBD2. The CDR3 contains 14 residues. The germline CDR1 and CDR2 sequences are GTSNPN and SVGIG (reference sequence). The V gene end was trimmed by 3 bases and the J gene end by 3 bases; junction bases not matched to a gene: 5. Here the CDR3 DNA reads TGTGCCTGGAGAAAAGCGGGAGTGACAGATACGCAGTATTTT. This encodes CAWRKAGVTDTQYF.

CDR3 nucleotides: TGCAGTGTACCTTGGGGCGCTGAAGCTTTCTTT. This encodes CSVPWGAEAFF. The gene calls are TRBV20-1 and TRBJ1-1; the D gene is possibly TRBD1 (5 bases). V lost 7 bases to trimming and J lost 6 bases, with 12 bases between them. The length of the CDR3 is 11 residues. CDR1 and CDR2 (germline): DFQATT, SNEGSKA (reference sequence).

V is TRBV5-1 and J is TRBJ2-5; the match to TRBD1 covers 8 bases. J lost 4 bases, V lost 2 bases, and 7 bases had no gene match. Germline V gene lookup returns CDR1 SGHRS and CDR2 YFSETQ. The length of the CDR3 is 15 residues. CDR3 sequence reads: CASSFDRGLRETQYF. The DNA of the CDR3 is TGCGCCAGCAGCTTTGACAGGGGTTTGAGAGAGACCCAGTACTTC.

The V call is TRBV10-3, the J call TRBJ1-2; the D gene is possibly TRBD1 (5 bases). CDR1 is ENHRY, CDR2 SYGVKD, per germline. The CDR3 length is 13 residues. V lost 2 bases and J lost 8, with 12 bases in between. The CDR3 coding sequence is TGTGCCATCAGTGAGACAGGTAAAGGCGGCTACACCTTC. Translation: CAISETGKGGYTF.

The rearrangement joins TRBV5-1 to TRBJ2-1, with 13 nucleotides matching TRBD2. With V trimmed by 0 bases and J by 6 bases, 0 bases remained unmatched. This CDR3 spans 15 amino acids. The germline CDR1 and CDR2 sequences are SGHRS and YFSETQ. The CDR3 DNA reads TGCGCCAGCAGCTTGGGACTAGCGGGAGGCAATGAGCAGTTCTTC. Protein sequence: CASSLGLAGGNEQFF. The full variable domain, completed using reference TRBV5-1 and TRBJ2-1, is KAGVTQTPRYLIKTRGQQVTLSCSPISGHRSVSWYQQTPGQGLQFLFEYFSETQRNKGNFPGRFSGRQFSNSRSEMNVSTLELGDSALYLCASSLGLAGGNEQFFGPGTRLTVL.

J is TRBJ2-3 and V is TRBV11-2; 9 bases align to TRBD2. Trimming at V came to 4 bases and at J to 2 bases, leaving 4 bases not matched to a gene. From germline, CDR1 is SGHAT and CDR2 FQNNGV. The CDR3 spans 15 residues. The CDR3 DNA sequence: TGTGCCAGCAGCTCGCTAGCGGGATACACAGATACGCAGTATTTT. This encodes CASSSLAGYTDTQYF.

The CDR3 loop reads CASSSSGTGTDTQYF. CDR3 DNA sequence: TGTGCCAGCAGCTCTTCAGGGACAGGGACAGATACGCAGTATTTT. This rearrangement joins TRBV7-9 to TRBJ2-3; 9 bases align to TRBD1. This CDR3 region has 15 residues. CDR1 SEHNR and CDR2 FQNEAQ come from the germline V gene (reference sequence). Trimming removed 4 bases from V and 3 bases from J; junction bases left unmatched: 5.

The genes are TRBV28 and TRBJ2-5; the D is unclear. The germline V gene has CDR1 MDHEN and CDR2 SYDVKM. The CDR3 spans 13 residues. Deletions cut 3 bases from V and 2 bases from J, with 7 bases between. Here the CDR3 DNA reads TGTGCCAGCAGTTTGAGACATCAAGAGACCCAGTACTTC. This gives the protein CASSLRHQETQYF. Supplemented by reference TRBV28 and TRBJ2-5, the full variable domain reads DVKVTQSSRYLVKRTGEKVFLECVQDMDHENMFWYRQDPGLGLRLIYFSYDVKMKEKGDIPEGYSVSREKKERFSLILESASTNQTSMYLCASSLRHQETQYFGPGTRLLVL.

As DNA, the CDR3 is TGTGCCAGCAGTCGAAGATTCGACAGGGTACAGCCCCAGCATTTT. This encodes CASSRRFDRVQPQHF. The chain has TRBV27 and TRBJ1-5; 7 nucleotides agree with TRBD1. V dropped 5 bases and J dropped 7; count of bases not matched to a gene: 11. This CDR3 has 15 residues. Germline V lookup: CDR1 MNHEY, CDR2 SMNVEV (reference sequence).

The chain joins TRBV9 to TRBJ2-7, with 10 bases that match TRBD2. The CDR3 has 14 residues. With 5 bases clipped from V and 4 bases from J, the junction kept 6 bases outside the gene matches. Germline loops: CDR1 SGDLS, CDR2 YYNGEE. The CDR3 spells CASSAGTSEYEQYF. CDR3 in DNA: TGTGCCAGCAGTGCAGGGACTAGCGAGTACGAGCAGTACTTC.

The rearrangement uses TRBV19 and TRBJ2-7; 9 bases match TRBD2. The V gene's germline CDR1 is LNHDA and CDR2 SQIVND (reference sequence). The CDR3 sequence is 15 residues long. V lost 5 bases, J lost 3 bases, and 8 bases stayed unmatched. In DNA, the CDR3 is TGTGCCAGTAGTGAACCGGGACTAGCTTACTACGAGCAGTACTTC. This translates into CASSEPGLAYYEQYF. Looking up the rest from reference TRBV19 and TRBJ2-7 gives the full variable domain: DGGITQSPKYLFRKEGQNVTLSCEQNLNHDAMYWYRQDPGQGLRLIYYSQIVNDFQKGDIAEGYSVSREKKESFPLTVTSAQKNPTAFYLCASSEPGLAYYEQYFGPGTRLTVT.

The chain uses TRBV11-3 and TRBJ2-3; 8 nucleotides match TRBD2. The CDR3 has 14 residues. J lost 6 bases, V lost 5 bases, and 7 bases had no gene match. Germline CDR1 reads SGHNT; CDR2 reads YENEEA. The CDR3 reads CASSPGLAWDTQYF. The CDR3, as DNA: TGTGCCAGCAGCCCTGGACTAGCTTGGGATACGCAGTATTTT.

The V gene is TRBV19, the J gene TRBJ1-2; D ambiguous. In germline, CDR1 is LNHDA, CDR2 SQIVND (reference sequence). The CDR3 consists of 16 residues. V was clipped by 1 base and J by 4 bases, with 16 bases between them. This CDR3 is CASSIVGQKSFYGYTF. In DNA, the CDR3 is TGTGCCAGTAGTATAGTTGGGCAGAAATCTTTCTATGGCTACACCTTC.

This clone was observed once. The V and J genes are TRBV18 and TRBJ2-7, with 8 bases lining up with TRBD2. The V gene end was trimmed by 6 bases and the J gene end by 3 bases; junction bases not matched to a gene: 10. CDR1 is KGHSH, CDR2 LQKENI, per germline. CDR3 size: 15 residues. CDR3 nucleotides: TGTGCCAGCTCTCAACTCGGGGGGGCCTACTACGAGCAGTACTTC. It encodes CASSQLGGAYYEQYF.

The chain has TRBV27 and TRBJ1-1; D gene uncertain. The CDR3 loop spans 14 amino acids. Germline V CDR1 and CDR2: MNHEY, SMNVEV (reference sequence). V dropped 2 bases and J dropped 5 bases, with 12 bases sitting between them. CDR3 sequence: CASSLIRGDTEAFF. CDR3 nucleotide sequence: TGTGCCAGCAGTTTAATCCGGGGAGATACTGAAGCTTTCTTT.

The chain carries TRBV27 and TRBJ1-1; maybe TRBD1 (5 bases). In germline, CDR1 is MNHEY, CDR2 SMNVEV (reference sequence). V was pared by 2 bases and J by 2 bases, with 18 bases between. CDR3 length: 17 amino acids. The CDR3 loop reads CASSLGQGTLRNTEAFF. The CDR3 bases are TGTGCCAGCAGTTTAGGGCAGGGAACCCTAAGAAACACTGAAGCTTTCTTT.

The rearrangement uses TRBV7-9 and TRBJ2-1, with 7 bases that match TRBD1. The germline V gene encodes CDR1 SEHNR and CDR2 FQNEAQ (reference sequence). The J segment lost 8 bases and the V segment lost 2 bases, leaving 6 bases of the junction unmatched. The CDR3 runs to 14 residues. DNA for the CDR3: TGTGCCAGCAGCTTAACAGGGGTGGTCTATGAGCAGTTCTTC. Protein: CASSLTGVVYEQFF. The variable domain in full, completed from reference TRBV7-9 and TRBJ2-1, reads DTGVSQNPRHKITKRGQNVTFRCDPISEHNRLYWYRQTLGQGPEFLTYFQNEAQLEKSRLLSDRFSAERPKGSFSTLEIQRTEQGDSAMYLCASSLTGVVYEQFFGPGTRLTVL.

The chain has TRBV18 and TRBJ2-7; D unresolved. The germline V and J ends were trimmed by 6 bases and 2 bases, with 8 bases remaining between them. Looked up from germline, CDR1 is KGHSH and CDR2 is LQKENI. The length of the CDR3 is 12 residues. CDR3 region: CASSSTPYEQYF. The CDR3 DNA sequence: TGTGCCAGCTCGTCGACTCCCTACGAGCAGTACTTC.

This clone was detected only once. The chain carries TRBV4-3 and TRBJ2-1; D gene uncertain. The CDR3 totals 16 residues. From germline, CDR1 is LGHNA and CDR2 YSLEER. Trimming removed 0 bases from V and 5 bases from J, with 14 bases in between. CDR3: CASSQEVEEWHNEQFF. CDR3 coding DNA: TGCGCCAGCAGCCAAGAGGTAGAGGAGTGGCACAATGAGCAGTTCTTC.

V usage is TRBV10-3 and J usage is TRBJ2-7, with D possibly matching TRBD2 (6 bases). V was trimmed by 6 bases and J by 3 bases, leaving 9 bases between them. The germline V gene encodes CDR1 ENHRY and CDR2 SYGVKD. This CDR3 is built from 12 residues. The CDR3 reads CAISRGNYEQYF. In DNA, the CDR3 is TGTGCCATCAGCCGCGGGAACTACGAGCAGTACTTC.